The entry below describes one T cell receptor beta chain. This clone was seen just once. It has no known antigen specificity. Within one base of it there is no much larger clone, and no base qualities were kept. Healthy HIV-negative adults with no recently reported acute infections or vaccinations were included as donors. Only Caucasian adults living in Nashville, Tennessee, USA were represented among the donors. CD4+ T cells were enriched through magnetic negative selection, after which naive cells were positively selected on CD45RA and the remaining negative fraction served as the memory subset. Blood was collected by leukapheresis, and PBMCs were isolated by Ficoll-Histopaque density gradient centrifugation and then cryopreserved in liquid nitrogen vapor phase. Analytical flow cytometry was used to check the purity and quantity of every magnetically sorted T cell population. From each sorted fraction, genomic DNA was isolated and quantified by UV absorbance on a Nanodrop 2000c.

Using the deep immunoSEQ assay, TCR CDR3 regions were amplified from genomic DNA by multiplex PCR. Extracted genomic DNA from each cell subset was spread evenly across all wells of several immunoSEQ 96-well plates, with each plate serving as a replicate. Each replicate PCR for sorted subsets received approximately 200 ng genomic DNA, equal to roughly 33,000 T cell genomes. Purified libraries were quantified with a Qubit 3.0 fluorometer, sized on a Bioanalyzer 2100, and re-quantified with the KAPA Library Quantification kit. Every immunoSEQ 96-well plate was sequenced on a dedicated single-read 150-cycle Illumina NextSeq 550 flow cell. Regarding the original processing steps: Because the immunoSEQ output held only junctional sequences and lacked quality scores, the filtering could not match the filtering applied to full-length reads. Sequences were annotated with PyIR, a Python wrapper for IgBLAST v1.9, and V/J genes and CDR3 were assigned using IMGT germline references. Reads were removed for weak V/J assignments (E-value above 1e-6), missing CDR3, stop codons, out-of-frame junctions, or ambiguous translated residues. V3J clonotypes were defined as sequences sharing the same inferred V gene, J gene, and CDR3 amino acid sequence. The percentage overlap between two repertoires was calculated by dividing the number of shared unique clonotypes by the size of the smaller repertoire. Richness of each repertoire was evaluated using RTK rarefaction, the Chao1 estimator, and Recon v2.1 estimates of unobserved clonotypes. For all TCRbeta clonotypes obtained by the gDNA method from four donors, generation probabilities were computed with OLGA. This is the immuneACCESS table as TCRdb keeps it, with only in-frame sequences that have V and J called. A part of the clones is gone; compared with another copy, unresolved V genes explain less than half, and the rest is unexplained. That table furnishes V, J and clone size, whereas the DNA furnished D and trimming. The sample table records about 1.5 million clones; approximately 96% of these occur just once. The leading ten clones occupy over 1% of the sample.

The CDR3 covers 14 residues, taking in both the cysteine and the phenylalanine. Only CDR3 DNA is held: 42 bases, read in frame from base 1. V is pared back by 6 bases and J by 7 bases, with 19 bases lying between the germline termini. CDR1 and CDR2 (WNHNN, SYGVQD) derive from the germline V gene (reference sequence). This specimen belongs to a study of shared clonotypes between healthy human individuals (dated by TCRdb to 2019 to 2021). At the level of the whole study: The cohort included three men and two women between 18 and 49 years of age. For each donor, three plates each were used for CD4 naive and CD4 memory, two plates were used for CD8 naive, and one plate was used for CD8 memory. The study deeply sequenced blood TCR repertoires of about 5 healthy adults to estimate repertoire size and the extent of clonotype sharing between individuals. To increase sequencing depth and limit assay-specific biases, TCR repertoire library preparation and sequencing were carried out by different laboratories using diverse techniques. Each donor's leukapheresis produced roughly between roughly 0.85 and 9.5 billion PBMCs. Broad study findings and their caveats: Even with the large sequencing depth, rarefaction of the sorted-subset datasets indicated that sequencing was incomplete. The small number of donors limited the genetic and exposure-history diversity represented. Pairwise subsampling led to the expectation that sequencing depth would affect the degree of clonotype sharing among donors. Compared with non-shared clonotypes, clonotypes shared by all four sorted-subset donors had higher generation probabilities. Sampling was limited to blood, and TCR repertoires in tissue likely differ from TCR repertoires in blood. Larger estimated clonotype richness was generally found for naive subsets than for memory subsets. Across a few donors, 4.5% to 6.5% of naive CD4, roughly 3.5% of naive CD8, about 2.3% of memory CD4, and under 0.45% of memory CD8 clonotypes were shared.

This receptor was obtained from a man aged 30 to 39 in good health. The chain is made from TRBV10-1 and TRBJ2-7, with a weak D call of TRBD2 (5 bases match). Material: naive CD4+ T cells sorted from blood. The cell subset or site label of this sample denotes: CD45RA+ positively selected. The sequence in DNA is TGCGCCAGCAGCCCAACTACGGGATTTGGAGAGCAGTACTTC. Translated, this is CASSPTTGFGEQYF.